Listed below are T cell receptor beta chains from one sample, sequenced in a study of identical twins. One entry per CDR3 protein, called by TCRdb with MiXCR from the 5' RACE reads. The table has about 480,000 distinct CDR3 sequences, about 14% seen once. The sample was also reused in another study, on yellow fever vaccine responses in identical twins.

The sample consisted of CD4+ T cells sorted from blood. These TCRs come from a woman younger than 35 in good health. Each CDR3 is given with its conserved first and last residue.

v_call,j_call,cdr3_aa
TRBV27,TRBJ2-7,CASSLSGQGWKTYEQYF
TRBV7-8,TRBJ2-3,CASSLVTSISTDTQYF
TRBV20-1,TRBJ2-1,CSAKQDGWSNEQFF
TRBV25-1,TRBJ2-7,CASSSFAKNEQYF
TRBV2,TRBJ2-5,CASRRLAGGSQETQYF
TRBV11-2,TRBJ2-7,CASSHDTYEQYF
TRBV5-6,TRBJ2-5,CASSLGGLDETQYF
TRBV5-1,TRBJ2-2,CASSPTSNTGELFF
TRBV4-1,TRBJ2-7,CASSHGDREAYEQYF
TRBV5-5,TRBJ2-4,CASSLDGGVAKNIQYF
TRBV24-1,TRBJ2-3,CATSLLDTQYF
TRBV6-5,TRBJ2-1,CASSYLGLAVNEQFF
TRBV7-2,TRBJ2-1,CASSLAPGALAGGSNEQFF
TRBV7-2,TRBJ2-7,CASSLYVGTSSYEQYF
TRBV3-1,TRBJ1-2,CASSPSLGNYGYTF
TRBV10-3,TRBJ2-1,CAISVLNEQFF
TRBV5-5,TRBJ1-1,CASSKEGQTFMNTEAFF
TRBV29-1,TRBJ1-1,CSVGGSRNTEAFF
TRBV4-2,TRBJ2-1,CASSQALGTGSYNEQFF
TRBV12-3/TRBV12-4,TRBJ2-1,CASSLGFNEQFF
TRBV3-1,TRBJ2-1,CASSLQGRAYNEQFF
TRBV11-2,TRBJ2-2,CASSLTSFTGELFF
TRBV7-2,TRBJ2-5,CASSLAAPAAQYF
TRBV12-3/TRBV12-4,TRBJ2-7,CASSLMAIYEQYF
TRBV28,TRBJ2-7,CASKQSYEQYF
TRBV12-3/TRBV12-4,TRBJ2-4,CASSLVGGLAKNIQYF
TRBV5-1,TRBJ2-5,CASSPFSQPGGEETQYF
TRBV6-5,TRBJ1-5,CASSYSFTGVGQPQHF
TRBV5-6,TRBJ2-4,CASSTGTGGIKNIQYF
TRBV20-1,TRBJ1-5,CSASSDNYSNQPQHF
TRBV6-5,TRBJ1-6,CASSYSRGSASPLHF
TRBV20-1,TRBJ1-1,CSASPRGTEAFF
TRBV5-6,TRBJ2-2,CASSLAWRGGATGELFF
TRBV29-1,TRBJ2-7,CSVRGKYLYEQYF
TRBV12-3/TRBV12-4,TRBJ2-3,CASSLRESGTDTQYF
TRBV20-1,TRBJ2-6,CSASGQGYSGANVLTF
TRBV4-2,TRBJ2-2,CASSPGTIGTLPGELFF
TRBV6-5,TRBJ2-7,CASSYFGVRGSYEQYF
TRBV4-2,TRBJ1-1,CASSQDHMNTEAFF
TRBV3-1,TRBJ2-5,CASSQIAGDIAETQYF
TRBV11-3,TRBJ2-3,CASSRGQNTQYF
TRBV29-1,TRBJ2-5,CSVSGTPANQETQYF
TRBV6-5,TRBJ2-7,CASSYPRLAGGEQYF
TRBV7-9,TRBJ2-1,CASSLYWEQFF
TRBV2,TRBJ2-7,CASMRRSYEQYF
TRBV29-1,TRBJ2-2,CSVQGAKGGELFF
TRBV7-9,TRBJ2-7,CASRGQESYEQYF
TRBV7-9,TRBJ1-1,CASSLAGTGSNTEAFF
TRBV15,TRBJ1-5,CATSLPGQQWYQPQHF
TRBV20-1,TRBJ2-7,CSAIIPSYEQYF